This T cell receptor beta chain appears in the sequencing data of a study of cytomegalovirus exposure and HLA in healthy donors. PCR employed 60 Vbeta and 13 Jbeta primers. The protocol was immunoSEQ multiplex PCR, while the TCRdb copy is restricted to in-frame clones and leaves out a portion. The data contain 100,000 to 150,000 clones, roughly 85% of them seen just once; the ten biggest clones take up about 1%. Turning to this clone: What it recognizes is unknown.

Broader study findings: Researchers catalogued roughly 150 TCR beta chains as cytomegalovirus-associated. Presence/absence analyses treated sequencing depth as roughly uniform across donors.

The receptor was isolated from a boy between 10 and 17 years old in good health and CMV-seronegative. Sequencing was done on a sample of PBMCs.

This chain's CDR3 is CASSATSGFNNEQFF. The CDR3 DNA reads as TGTGCCAGCAGCGCAACTAGCGGCTTTAACAATGAGCAGTTCTTC. The rearrangement uses TRBV9 and TRBJ2-1; the match to TRBD2 covers 8 bases. Germline V gene sequence: CDR1 SGDLS, CDR2 YYNGEE. The CDR3 loop spans 15 amino acids. The junction had 7 bases not matched to a gene; V was cut back by 3 bases and J by 5 bases.